The rows below give T cell receptor beta chains drawn from one sample of a study of cytomegalovirus exposure and HLA in healthy donors. Measured with immunoSEQ multiplex PCR; TCRdb has only the in-frame clones, and not every one. The sample has around 170,000 clones; 85% are singletons. Sequenced material: PBMCs. The receptor source for this set is a man between 18 and 29 years old in good health and CMV-seropositive. The CDR3 runs from the conserved cysteine through the conserved F or W. A D gene is named only where the DNA matches it firmly.

J | V | D | DNA | CDR3
TRBJ2-5 | TRBV5-1 | TRBD2 | TGCGCCAGCAGCTGGGGACTAGCGGGGGCGTTTCAAGAGACCCAGTACTTC | CASSWGLAGAFQETQYF
TRBJ1-3 | TRBV5-8 | . | TGTGCCAGCAGCTTGACCCCGGACAGCTCTGGAAACACCATATATTTT | CASSLTPDSSGNTIYF
TRBJ2-5 | TRBV6-4 | . | TGTGCCCCCCAGAAGGGGGTCGAGACCCAGTACTTC | CAPQKGVETQYF
TRBJ2-7 | TRBV7-2 | . | TGTGCCAGCAGCTCAGGGGTTTGGGAGCAGTACTTC | CASSSGVWEQYF
TRBJ1-1 | TRBV10-3 | . | TGTGCCATCAGGAGGGAGACAGGCCCAACCTGGAACACTGAAGCTTTCTTT | CAIRRETGPTWNTEAFF
TRBJ2-1 | TRBV5-4 | TRBD2 | TGTGCCAGCAGCCCCGGGGGAGGGGAGAATGAGCAGTTCTTC | CASSPGGGENEQFF
TRBJ2-7 | TRBV30 | . | TGTGCCTGGGGGTCGGGCTCCTACGAGCAGTACTTC | CAWGSGSYEQYF
TRBJ1-1 | TRBV28 | . | TGTGCCAGCAGTTTACGCCAAACAGAAGCTTTCTTT | CASSLRQTEAFF
TRBJ2-7 | TRBV13 | TRBD1 | TGTGCCAGCAGCTTAGGTGCAGGGGGCATACTTGACTACGAGCAGTACTTC | CASSLGAGGILDYEQYF
TRBJ2-1 | TRBV5-1 | . | TGCGCCAGCAGCCTCGGAGCGATGGATGAGCAGTTCTTC | CASSLGAMDEQFF
TRBJ2-1 | TRBV11-2 | . | TGTGCCAGCAGCTTATCGGCCGGGACTCCTAGCTACAATGAGCAGTTCTTC | CASSLSAGTPSYNEQFF
TRBJ1-1 | TRBV5-8 | . | TGTGCCAGCAGCTTGGGAGAGGGGAGGTGGGTTAACACTGAAGCTTTCTTT | CASSLGEGRWVNTEAFF
TRBJ1-1 | TRBV4-1 | TRBD1 | TGCGCCAGCAGCCCCGGGACAGGGCACACTGAAGCTTTCTTT | CASSPGTGHTEAFF
TRBJ1-1 | TRBV7-2 | TRBD1 | TGTGCCAGCAGCTTAGACGGGACAGGTCCCCTGAACACTGAAGCTTTCTTT | CASSLDGTGPLNTEAFF